Listed below are T cell receptor beta chains from one sample, sequenced in a study of T cells in Graves' hyperthyroidism and ophthalmopathy. TCRdb reanalysed the multiplex PCR reads using MiXCR and keeps one entry per CDR3 protein. The table lists 560,000 or so distinct CDR3 sequences, 40% to 55% of them singletons. Sequenced material: peripheral blood or thyroid tissue (not recorded which). These receptors all stem from a young woman with Graves' hyperthyroidism. CDR3s include the opening cysteine and the closing phenylalanine or tryptophan. The D gene is left open where the match is weak.

V gene	J gene	CDR3 length	D gene	CDR3 protein
TRBV20-1	TRBJ2-5	11	NA	CSAPSQGAQYF
TRBV5-1	TRBJ2-7	18	NA	CASALLGLPGSGSYEQYF
TRBV20-1	TRBJ2-2	15	TRBD1	CSAPGTGANTGELFF
TRBV19	TRBJ1-1	13	NA	CASSITANTEAFF
TRBV12-3/TRBV12-4	TRBJ1-5	13	NA	CASSFEQGQPQHF
TRBV11-1	TRBJ1-1	16	TRBD1	CASSSRDRGSNTEAFF
TRBV10-3	TRBJ2-7	14	TRBD2	CAITDSGRSYEQYF
TRBV25-1	TRBJ1-2	15	NA	CASSFSGGRYYGYTF
TRBV25-1	TRBJ1-2	12	NA	CASSPAGYSYTF
TRBV2	TRBJ1-5	13	NA	CASQDGQAPPQHF
TRBV20-1	TRBJ2-7	15	TRBD2	CSARDPFGRPYEQYF
TRBV2	TRBJ1-6	12	NA	CATLGGNSPLHF
TRBV20-1	TRBJ2-5	14	NA	CSGEDLGNTETQYF
TRBV5-1	TRBJ2-7	13	NA	CASSLAKVGEQYF
TRBV7-2	TRBJ2-7	12	TRBD1	CASNRGVLEQYF
TRBV7-9	TRBJ1-4	14	NA	CASSPGTVNEKLFF
TRBV2	TRBJ2-6	12	NA	CANRTGANVLTF
TRBV24-1	TRBJ1-6	14	TRBD1	CATSDWTGVSPLHF
TRBV7-8	TRBJ1-3	17	NA	CASSLISRTERGNTIYF
TRBV7-2	TRBJ2-7	15	NA	CASSPWGARSYEQYF
TRBV20-1	TRBJ1-1	14	NA	CSAGRQVKYTEAFF
TRBV6-5	TRBJ2-5	15	NA	CAGSYTQDNGKTQYF
TRBV9	TRBJ2-7	16	TRBD2	CASSLSGGAGVYEQYF
TRBV7-6	TRBJ2-7	13	TRBD2	CASSGGRAYEQYF
TRBV5-1	TRBJ2-7	13	NA	CASSFRSVNEQYF
TRBV7-8	TRBJ1-4	14	TRBD1	CASSQTGVGEKLFF
TRBV9	TRBJ2-5	15	TRBD1	CASSVVGTEQETQYF